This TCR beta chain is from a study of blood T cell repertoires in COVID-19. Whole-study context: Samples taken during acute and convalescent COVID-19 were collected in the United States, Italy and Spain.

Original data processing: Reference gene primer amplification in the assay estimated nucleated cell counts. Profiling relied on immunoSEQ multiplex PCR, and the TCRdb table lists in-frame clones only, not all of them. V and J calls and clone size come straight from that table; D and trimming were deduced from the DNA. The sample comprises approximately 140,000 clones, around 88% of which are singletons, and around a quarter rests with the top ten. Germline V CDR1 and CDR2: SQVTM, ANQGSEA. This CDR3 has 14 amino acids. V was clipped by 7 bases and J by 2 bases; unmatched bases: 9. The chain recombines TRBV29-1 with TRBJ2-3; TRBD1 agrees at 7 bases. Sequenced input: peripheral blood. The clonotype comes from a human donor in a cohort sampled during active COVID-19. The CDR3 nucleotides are TGCAGCGCAAGCCACAGGGGTTACACAGATACGCAGTATTTT. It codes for CSASHRGYTDTQYF.